There are many counts of the clone carrying this T cell receptor beta chain. The data belong to a study of T cells in Graves' hyperthyroidism and ophthalmopathy. Amplification targeted TCR beta CDR3 regions from RNA transcripts. In the first-round RT-PCR of the TCR CDR3, the HTBI primer set was used. TCRdb re-called the multiplex PCR reads with MiXCR, one entry per CDR3 protein. The data show about 740,000 distinct CDR3 sequences, with 12% to 15% seen just once and about a tenth held by the top ten. CDR1 and CDR2 from the germline V gene are LNHDA and SQIVND (reference sequence). The CDR3 consists of 16 residues. Deletions cut 4 bases from V and 5 bases from J, with 18 bases between.

This TCR was recovered from a woman aged 18-35 years with Graves' hyperthyroidism. The chain recombines TRBV19 with TRBJ1-5; possibly TRBD1 for D (5 bases). Source material: blood. The CDR3 nucleotides read TGTGCCAGTAGTACCTCCGACGGACTGGGGGATCAGCCCCAGCATTTT. It encodes CASSTSDGLGDQPQHF.